The rows below give T cell receptor beta chains drawn from one sample of a study of shared clonotypes between healthy human individuals. Clones were read by immunoSEQ multiplex PCR, and TCRdb kept only the in-frame ones, dropping some. The sample holds over a million clones; around four fifths are singletons and the top ten take approximately 1.3%. Sequenced: memory CD4+ T cells sorted from blood. All receptors come from a man aged 18 to 35 in good health. CDR3s include the opening cysteine and the closing phenylalanine or tryptophan. The D gene is left open where the match is weak.

TRBV5-1	NA	TRBJ2-7	TGCGCCAGCAGCTTTGAAAACGAGCAGTACTTC	CASSFENEQYF
TRBV6-5	TRBD1	TRBJ1-4	TGTGCCAGCAGTACAACAGGGGGCGTTGCTGAAAAACTGTTTTTT	CASSTTGGVAEKLFF
TRBV2	TRBD1	TRBJ1-2	TGTGCCAGCAGTGAAGCCGCTTGGACAGGGGTAGACTATGGCTACACCTTC	CASSEAAWTGVDYGYTF
TRBV2	NA	TRBJ2-7	TGTGCCAGCAGAGGGAGTCACGAGCAGTACTTC	CASRGSHEQYF
TRBV30	TRBD1	TRBJ1-2	TGTGCCTGGGGGACAGGGTACGACTATGGCTACACCTTC	CAWGTGYDYGYTF
TRBV5-8	NA	TRBJ2-1	TGTGCCAGCAGCTTCACTGAGCAGTTCTTC	CASSFTEQFF
TRBV19	TRBD2	TRBJ2-2	TGTGCCAGTAGTATAGTAGCGGGAGCGTCCGGGGAGCTGTTTTTT	CASSIVAGASGELFF
TRBV5-6	TRBD2	TRBJ2-7	TGTGCCAGCAGCGGGACTAGCGGATACTACGAGCAGTACTTC	CASSGTSGYYEQYF
TRBV28	NA	TRBJ2-2	TGTGCCAGCAGTCCGCACGACACCGGGGAGCTGTTTTTT	CASSPHDTGELFF
TRBV4-1	NA	TRBJ1-2	TGCGCCAGCAGCCCTGCGGGGGGGGTTAACTATGGCTACACCTTC	CASSPAGGVNYGYTF
TRBV29-1	NA	TRBJ1-5	TGCAGCGTGATAGTGACAGATAGCAATCAGCCCCAGCATTTT	CSVIVTDSNQPQHF
TRBV7-6	NA	TRBJ2-7	TGTGCCAGCAGCTTAAATTCGGGACAAGGGGGGTACGAGCAGTACTTC	CASSLNSGQGGYEQYF
TRBV5-4	NA	TRBJ2-5	TGTGCCAGCAGCTTGGGAGGTCGGCAAGAGACCCAGTACTTC	CASSLGGRQETQYF